This T cell receptor (beta chain) was captured by sequencing in a study of Graves' ophthalmopathy and Graves' hyperthyroidism. For repertoire sequencing, the TCR beta CDR3 regions were amplified from RNA transcripts. First-round RT-PCR relied on HTBI primers, and a second-round multiplex PCR came next. TCRdb reanalysed the multiplex PCR reads using MiXCR and keeps one entry per CDR3 protein. The profile shows hundreds of thousands of distinct CDR3 sequences, about 24% of them singletons. CDR3 length: 14 amino acids. V was cut by 5 bases and J by 0 bases, with 10 bases left in between. Serum thyroxine and TRAb, along with clinical symptoms, thyroid ultrasound and orbital computed tomography, were what diagnosis relied on. The sample holds many counts of this clonotype.

The sequence came from a woman between 18 and 29 years old with stable Graves' hyperthyroidism. Some clones in this sample may be carry-over from other donors' samples. The rearrangement links TRBV12-3 or TRBV12-4 to TRBJ1-1; D call uncertain. Sequencing was performed on peripheral blood. CDR3 amino acids: CASSIIGVNTEAFF. DNA for the CDR3: TGTGCCAGCAGTATAATTGGGGTGAACACTGAAGCTTTCTTT.